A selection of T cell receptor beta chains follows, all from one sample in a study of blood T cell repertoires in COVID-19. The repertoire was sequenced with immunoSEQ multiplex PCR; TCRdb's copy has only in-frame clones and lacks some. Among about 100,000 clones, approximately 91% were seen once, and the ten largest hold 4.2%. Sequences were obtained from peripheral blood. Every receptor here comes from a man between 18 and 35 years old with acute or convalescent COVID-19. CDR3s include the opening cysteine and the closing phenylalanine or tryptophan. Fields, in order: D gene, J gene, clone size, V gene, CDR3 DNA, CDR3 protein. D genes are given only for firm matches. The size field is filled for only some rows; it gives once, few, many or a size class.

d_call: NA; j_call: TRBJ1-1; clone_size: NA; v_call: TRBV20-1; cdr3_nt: TGCAGTGCTAGAGATAGCACTGAAGCTTTCTTT; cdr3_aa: CSARDSTEAFF
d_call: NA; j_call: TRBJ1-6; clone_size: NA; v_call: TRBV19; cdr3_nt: TGTGCCAGTAGTATAACGGATTCACCCCTCCACTTT; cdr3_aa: CASSITDSPLHF
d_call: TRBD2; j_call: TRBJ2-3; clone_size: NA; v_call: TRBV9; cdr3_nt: TGTGCCAGCAGCGTAGGGGGCGGGAGTTTTTCTAGCACAGATACGCAGTATTTT; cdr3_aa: CASSVGGGSFSSTDTQYF
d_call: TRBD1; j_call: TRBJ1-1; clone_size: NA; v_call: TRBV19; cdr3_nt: TGTGCCAGTACCATCAGGGGGCTTGGGGGGAACACTGAAGCTTTCTTT; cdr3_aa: CASTIRGLGGNTEAFF
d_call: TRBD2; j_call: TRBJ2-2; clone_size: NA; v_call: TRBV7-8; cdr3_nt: TGTGCCAGCAGCTTATGGGGGGGGAACACCGGGGAGCTGTTTTTT; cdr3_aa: CASSLWGGNTGELFF
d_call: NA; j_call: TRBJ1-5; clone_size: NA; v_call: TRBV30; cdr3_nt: TGTGCCTGGAGTGTACTTGGCAGGGAGGATTCGGCCCAGCATTTT; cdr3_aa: CAWSVLGREDSAQHF
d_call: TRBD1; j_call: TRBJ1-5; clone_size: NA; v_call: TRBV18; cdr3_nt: TGTGCCAGCTCACTTTTCCGGGACAGGGGGCCTAATAGCAATCAGCCCCAGCATTTT; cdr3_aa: CASSLFRDRGPNSNQPQHF
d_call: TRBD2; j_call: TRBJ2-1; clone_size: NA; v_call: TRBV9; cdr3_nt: TGTGCCAGCAGCGTAGGGCTAGCGGGGAGCTCCTACAATGAGCAGTTCTTC; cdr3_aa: CASSVGLAGSSYNEQFF
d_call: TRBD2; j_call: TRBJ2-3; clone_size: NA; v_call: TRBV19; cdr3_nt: TGTGCCAGTACTACTAGCGGGAGGACTAGCACAGATACGCAGTATTTT; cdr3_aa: CASTTSGRTSTDTQYF
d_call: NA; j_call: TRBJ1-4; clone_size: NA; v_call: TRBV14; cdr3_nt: TGTGCCAGCAGCCAAGATATTCGGGGATCAAATGAAAAACTGTTTTTT; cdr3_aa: CASSQDIRGSNEKLFF
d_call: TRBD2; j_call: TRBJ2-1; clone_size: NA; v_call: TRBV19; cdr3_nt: TGTGCCAGTAGTATTTCTAGCGGGGCCCTGTTGGATGAGCAGTTCTTC; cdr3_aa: CASSISSGALLDEQFF
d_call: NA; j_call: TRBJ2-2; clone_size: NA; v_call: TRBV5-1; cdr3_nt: TGCGCCAGCAGCTTGGGTACGAACACCGGGGAGCTGTTTTTT; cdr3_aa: CASSLGTNTGELFF
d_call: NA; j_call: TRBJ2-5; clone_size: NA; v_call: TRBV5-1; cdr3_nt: TGCGCCAGCAGCCTTGGACACAACCAAGAGACCCAGTACTTC; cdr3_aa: CASSLGHNQETQYF
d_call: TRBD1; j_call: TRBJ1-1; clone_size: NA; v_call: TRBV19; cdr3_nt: TGTGCCAGTAGTACCGGGACAGGCATAGCTGAAGCTTTCTTT; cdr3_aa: CASSTGTGIAEAFF
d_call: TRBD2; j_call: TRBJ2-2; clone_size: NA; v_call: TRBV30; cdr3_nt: TGTGCCTGGAGGCCCGGACTAGCGGGCTCTATGGCCGGGGAGCTGTTTTTT; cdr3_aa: CAWRPGLAGSMAGELFF
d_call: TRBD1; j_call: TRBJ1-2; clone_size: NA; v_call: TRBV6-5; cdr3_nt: TGTGCCAGCAGTTACTCTGGCAGGGGGAACTATGGCTACACCTTC; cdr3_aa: CASSYSGRGNYGYTF
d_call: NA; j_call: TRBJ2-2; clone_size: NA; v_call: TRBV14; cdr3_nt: TGTGCCAGCAGCCAAGATAAGAACACCGGGGAGCTGTTTTTT; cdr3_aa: CASSQDKNTGELFF
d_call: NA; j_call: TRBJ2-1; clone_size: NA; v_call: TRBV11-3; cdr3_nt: TGTGCCAGCAGCTTACAGGGATTATACAATGAGCAGTTCTTC; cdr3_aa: CASSLQGLYNEQFF
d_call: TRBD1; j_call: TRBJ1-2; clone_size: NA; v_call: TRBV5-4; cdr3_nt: TGTGCCAGCAGCTTGGGACAGGGAGGCTACACCTTC; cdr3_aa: CASSLGQGGYTF
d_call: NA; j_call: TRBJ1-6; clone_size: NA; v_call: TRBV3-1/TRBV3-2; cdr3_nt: TGTGCCAGCAGCCAGGGGAGCTCCTATAATTCACCCCTCCACTTT; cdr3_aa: CASSQGSSYNSPLHF
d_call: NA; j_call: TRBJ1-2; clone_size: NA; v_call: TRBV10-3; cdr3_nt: TGTGCCACCAGAGGGGCAGGGAAGGACTATGGCTACACCTTC; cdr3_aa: CATRGAGKDYGYTF
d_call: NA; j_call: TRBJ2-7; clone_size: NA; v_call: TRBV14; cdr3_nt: TGTGCCAGCAGCCAAGTTGATTTACTTAGAGCGGATAAAACCTCCTACGAGCAGTACTTC; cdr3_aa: CASSQVDLLRADKTSYEQYF
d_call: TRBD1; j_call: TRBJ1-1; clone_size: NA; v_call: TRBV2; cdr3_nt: TGTGCCAGCAGGGGACAGGGCGGCACTGAAGCTTTCTTT; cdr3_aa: CASRGQGGTEAFF
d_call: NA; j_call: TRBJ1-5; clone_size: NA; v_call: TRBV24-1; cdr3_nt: TGTGCCACCAGTGACCGGGATTTTTATCAGCCCCAGCATTTT; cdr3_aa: CATSDRDFYQPQHF
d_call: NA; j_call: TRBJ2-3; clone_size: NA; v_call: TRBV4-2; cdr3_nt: TGTGCCAGCAGCCAAACTAGCACAGATACGCAGTATTTT; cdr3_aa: CASSQTSTDTQYF
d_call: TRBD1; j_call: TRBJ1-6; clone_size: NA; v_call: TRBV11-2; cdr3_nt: TGTGCCAGCAGCCTACGACAGGGCTATTCACCCCTCCACTTT; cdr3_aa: CASSLRQGYSPLHF
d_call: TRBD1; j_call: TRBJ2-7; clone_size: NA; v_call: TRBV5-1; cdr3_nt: TGCGCCAGCAGCCTGGGGGGACAGGTGGGCTCCTACGAGCAGTACTTC; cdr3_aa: CASSLGGQVGSYEQYF
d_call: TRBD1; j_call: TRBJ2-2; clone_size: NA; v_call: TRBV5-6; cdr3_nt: TGTGCCACCCAGCGACAGGGGAGAACCGGGGAGCTGTTTTTT; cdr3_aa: CATQRQGRTGELFF
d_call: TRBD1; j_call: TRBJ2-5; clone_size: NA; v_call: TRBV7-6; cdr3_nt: TGTGCCAGCAGCTTGGGCCCAGGGGGTGGAGAGACCCAGTACTTC; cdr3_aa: CASSLGPGGGETQYF
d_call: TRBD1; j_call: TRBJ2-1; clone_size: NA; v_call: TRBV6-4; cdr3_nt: TGTGCCAGCAGCCCGGGCACAGGGGACGGTGAGCAGTTCTTC; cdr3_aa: CASSPGTGDGEQFF
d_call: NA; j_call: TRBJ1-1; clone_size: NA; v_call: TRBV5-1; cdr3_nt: TGCGCCACCCGCGAGGAAGGCACTGAAGCTTTCTTT; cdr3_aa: CATREEGTEAFF
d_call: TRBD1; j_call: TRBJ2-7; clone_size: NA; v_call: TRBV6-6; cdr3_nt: TGTGCCAGCAGTTACTCGGGGACAGGGAAGGGGTACGAGCAGTACTTC; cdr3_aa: CASSYSGTGKGYEQYF
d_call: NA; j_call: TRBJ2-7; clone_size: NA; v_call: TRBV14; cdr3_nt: TGTGCCAGCAGCCCCACTAGTACTGGCCCTAAAGGGTCGCTGGCGTACGAGCAGTACTTC; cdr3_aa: CASSPTSTGPKGSLAYEQYF
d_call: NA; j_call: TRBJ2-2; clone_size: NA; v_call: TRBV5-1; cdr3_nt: TGCGCCAGCAGCTTGGGATCAGGGGACACCGGGGAGCTGTTTTTT; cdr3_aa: CASSLGSGDTGELFF
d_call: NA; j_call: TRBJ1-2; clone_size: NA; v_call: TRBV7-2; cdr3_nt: TGTGCCAGCAGCCCCGCTGAGGATGGCTACACCTTC; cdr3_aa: CASSPAEDGYTF
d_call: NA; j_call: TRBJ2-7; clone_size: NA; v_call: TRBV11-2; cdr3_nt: TGTGCCAGCAGCCAGAATCGGGGATCTCCGGGCTACGAGCAGTACTTC; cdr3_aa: CASSQNRGSPGYEQYF
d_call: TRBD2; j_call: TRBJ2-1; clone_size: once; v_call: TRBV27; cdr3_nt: TGTGCCAGCAGCCCGGGGGGGATCCATGAGCAGTTCTTC; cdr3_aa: CASSPGGIHEQFF
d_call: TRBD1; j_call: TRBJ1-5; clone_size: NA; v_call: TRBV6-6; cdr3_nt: TGTGCCAGCAGTCACGCACAGGGGGCGGGGCAGCCCCAGCATTTT; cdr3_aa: CASSHAQGAGQPQHF
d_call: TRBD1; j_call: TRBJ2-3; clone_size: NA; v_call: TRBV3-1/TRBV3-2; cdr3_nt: TGTGCCAGCAGCCTCCGGACAGGGGCCAGCACAGATACGCAGTATTTT; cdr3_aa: CASSLRTGASTDTQYF
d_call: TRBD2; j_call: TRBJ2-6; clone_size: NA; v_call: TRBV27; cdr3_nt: TGTGCCAGCAGCCCCTGGGGGGGCTCTGGGGCCAACGTCCTGACTTTC; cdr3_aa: CASSPWGGSGANVLTF
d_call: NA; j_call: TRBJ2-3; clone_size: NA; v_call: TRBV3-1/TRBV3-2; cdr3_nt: TGTGCCAGCAATTTTGGGGGGGCGGCAGATACGCAGTATTTT; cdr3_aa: CASNFGGAADTQYF
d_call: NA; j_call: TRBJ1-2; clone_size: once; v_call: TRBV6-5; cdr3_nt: TGTGCCAGCAGCCAGGCGGAGGGGATCTATGGCTACACCTTC; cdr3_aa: CASSQAEGIYGYTF
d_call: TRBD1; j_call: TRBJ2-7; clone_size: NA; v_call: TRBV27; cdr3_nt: TGTGCCAGCAGTTTTCGAATACAGGGGGCTTACGAGCAGTACTTC; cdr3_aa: CASSFRIQGAYEQYF
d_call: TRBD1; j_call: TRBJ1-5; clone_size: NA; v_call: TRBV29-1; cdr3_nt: TGCAGCGACAAGGGGGACAGGGGGCGAGGGGGCAATCAGCCCCAGCATTTT; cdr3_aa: CSDKGDRGRGGNQPQHF
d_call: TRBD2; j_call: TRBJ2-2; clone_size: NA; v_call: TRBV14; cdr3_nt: TGTGCCAGCAGCCAAGACGGGGCCTTCTGGGCTTGGCGGGGGACCCGGGACACCGGGGAGCTGTTTTTT; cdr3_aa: CASSQDGAFWAWRGTRDTGELFF
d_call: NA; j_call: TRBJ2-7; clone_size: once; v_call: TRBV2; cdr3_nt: TGTGCCAGCACCGAGCGAAGCTACGAGCAGTACTTC; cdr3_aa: CASTERSYEQYF
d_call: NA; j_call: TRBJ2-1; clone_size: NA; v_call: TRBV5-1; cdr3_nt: TGCGCCAGCAGCTCCCAGGCCTTCAATGAGCAGTTCTTC; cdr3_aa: CASSSQAFNEQFF
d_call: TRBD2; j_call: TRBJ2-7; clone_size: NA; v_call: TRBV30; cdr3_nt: TGTGCCTGGAGTCTAGCGGGGGCCTACGAGCAGTACTTC; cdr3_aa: CAWSLAGAYEQYF
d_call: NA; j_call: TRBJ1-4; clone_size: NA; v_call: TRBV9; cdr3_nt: TGTGCCAGCAGCGTAGTCGGGCAGGGAAATGAAAAACTGTTTTTT; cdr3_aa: CASSVVGQGNEKLFF
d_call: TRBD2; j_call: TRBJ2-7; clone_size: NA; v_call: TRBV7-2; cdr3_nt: TGTGCCAGCAGCCGTCGGGAGGGAGGACCCTACGAGCAGTACTTC; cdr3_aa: CASSRREGGPYEQYF
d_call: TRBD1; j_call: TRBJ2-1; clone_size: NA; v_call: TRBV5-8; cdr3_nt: TGTGCCAGCAGCTCCGGACAGGGGGGTTTAAATGAGCAGTTCTTC; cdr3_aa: CASSSGQGGLNEQFF
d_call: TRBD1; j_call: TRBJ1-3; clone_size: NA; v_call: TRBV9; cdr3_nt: TGTGCCAGCAGCGTAGACGGGACAGGTGAAACCATATATTTT; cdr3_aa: CASSVDGTGETIYF
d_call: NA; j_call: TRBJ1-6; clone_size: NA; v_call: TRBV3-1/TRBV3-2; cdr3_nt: TGTGCCAGCAGCCAAGCTCGGGGGTCACCCCTCCACTTT; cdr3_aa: CASSQARGSPLHF
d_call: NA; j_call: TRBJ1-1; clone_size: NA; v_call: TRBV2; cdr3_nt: TGTGCCAGCAGCCCCTCGAATCTCGGCACTGAAGCTTTCTTT; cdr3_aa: CASSPSNLGTEAFF
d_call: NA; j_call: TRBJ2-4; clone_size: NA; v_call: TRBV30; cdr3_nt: TGTGCCTGCCTGGGGGCAGGGGGGAGCATTCAGTACTTC; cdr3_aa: CACLGAGGSIQYF
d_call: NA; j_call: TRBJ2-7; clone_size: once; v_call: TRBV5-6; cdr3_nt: TGTGCCAGCAGCTTACAGCAATACGAGCAGTACTTC; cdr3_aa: CASSLQQYEQYF
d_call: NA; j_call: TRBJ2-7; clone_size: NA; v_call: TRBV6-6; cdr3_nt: TGTGCCAGCAGTTCCCGCACGGGGAGCTCCTACGAGCAGTACTTC; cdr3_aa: CASSSRTGSSYEQYF